These 30 T cell receptor beta chains were all obtained from the same sample, sequenced in a study of T cells in Graves' hyperthyroidism and ophthalmopathy. RNA transcripts served as the template for amplifying TCR beta CDR3 regions. The study used the HTBI primer set for a first-round RT-PCR of the TCR CDR3. TCRdb redid the calling of the multiplex PCR reads with MiXCR, one entry per CDR3 protein. The sample lists some 370,000 distinct CDR3 sequences, about 17% occurring once. The sample comprised blood. Receptors were obtained from a woman in her thirties with Graves' hyperthyroidism that later progressed to Graves' ophthalmopathy.

This clonotype was observed at least ten times. CDR3 loop: CASSRSGQMNTEAFF. The CDR3, as DNA: TGTGCCAGCAGTCGTTCGGGACAGATGAACACTGAAGCTTTCTTT. J is TRBJ1-1 and V is TRBV2, with 7 bases matching TRBD1. The CDR3 sequence is 15 residues long. The junction had 6 bases not matched to a gene; V was cut back by 5 bases and J by 0 bases. Germline CDR1 and CDR2: SNHLY and FYNNEI.

This clonotype was counted at least ten times. The V gene is TRBV10-3, the J gene TRBJ2-2, with D perhaps matching TRBD2 (6 bases). CDR1 and CDR2 (germline): ENHRY, SYGVKD. V shed 11 bases and J shed 3 bases, with 22 bases lying between them. The CDR3 is 16 amino acids. CDR3 amino acids: CASSERGGSDTGELFF. Here the CDR3 DNA reads TGTGCCTCCTCTGAACGGGGAGGATCGGACACCGGGGAGCTGTTTTTT.

With regard to this clonotype: One junction end does not reproduce the germline sequence, and a read error may be involved. CDR3 sequence (DNA): TGTGCCTGGAGACTTTCAGGGGGCCAAGGGACCCAGTACTTC. Protein: CAWRLSGGQGTQYF. The rearrangement uses TRBV30 and TRBJ2-5; 8 bases align to TRBD1. In germline, CDR1 is GTSNPN, CDR2 SVGIG (reference sequence). The CDR3 is made up of 14 amino acids.

This clonotype was counted at least ten times. This sequence joins TRBV3-1 and TRBJ2-7, with a possible D match to TRBD1 (6 bases). This CDR3 region has 13 residues. V lost 4 bases to trimming and J lost 3 bases, with 10 bases between them. Germline V gene data show CDR1 as LGHDT and CDR2 as YNNKEL (reference sequence). In DNA, the CDR3 is TGTGCCAGCAGCCCTCGGGACAACTACGAGCAGTACTTC. It is translated as CASSPRDNYEQYF.

In this sample, this clonotype turned up a few times. DNA for the CDR3: TGCAGCGTTGATTGGGGAAGGGAAGGGGAAGAGACCCAGTACTTC. Amino acids: CSVDWGREGEETQYF. The chain employs TRBV29-1 and TRBJ2-5, with a weak D call TRBD1 (5 bases). The germline V gene encodes CDR1 SQVTM and CDR2 ANQGSEA. The V gene lost 3 bases and the J gene lost 3 bases, with 17 bases spanning the gap. This CDR3 has 15 residues.

There are many counts of this clonotype. The genes are TRBV12-3 or TRBV12-4 and TRBJ1-5; D is unclear. The CDR3 contains 14 residues. V shed 7 bases and J shed 0 bases, with 10 bases lying between them. The CDR3 DNA follows: TGTGCCAGCACCCTCGGGGTTAGCAATCAGCCCCAGCATTTT. The encoded protein is CASTLGVSNQPQHF.

This clonotype was counted at least ten times. The chain joins TRBV2 to TRBJ2-1; 8 bases are a match to TRBD2. With 2 bases clipped from V and 1 base from J, the junction kept 22 bases outside the gene matches. Per germline, CDR1 SNHLY and CDR2 FYNNEI. The CDR3 spans 22 residues. The CDR3 coding sequence is TGTGCCAGCAGTGAACCGGGTCAAGTTATAGGTGAGGTAGCGGGATCCTACAATGAGCAGTTCTTC. It yields the protein CASSEPGQVIGEVAGSYNEQFF.

This clonotype was recorded many times. This sequence joins TRBV5-1 and TRBJ2-7; maybe TRBD2 (5 bases). This CDR3 has 13 residues. In germline, CDR1 is SGHRS, CDR2 YFSETQ. The V end was cut by 4 bases, the J end by 4 bases, with 12 bases between. CDR3 nucleotide sequence: TGCGCCAGCAGCGTCGGGATGCAATACGAGCAGTACTTC. Translated, it gives CASSVGMQYEQYF.

This clonotype turned up a few times. V and J are TRBV28 and TRBJ2-7; TRBD2 is a possible D gene (5 bases). Deletions cut 8 bases from V and 5 bases from J, with 19 bases between. CDR1 is MDHEN, CDR2 SYDVKM, per germline. CDR3 length equals 14 residues. Here the CDR3 DNA reads TGTGCCAGCTTCTCATTGGACCGGGGTCACGAGCAGTACTTC. This encodes CASFSLDRGHEQYF.

This chain links TRBV5-1 with TRBJ1-1; D unresolved. The V end lost 0 bases, the J end lost 4 bases, and 16 bases lay between the germline ends. Germline CDR1 and CDR2: SGHRS and YFSETQ. This CDR3 is 16 amino acids long. The CDR3 protein is CASSLEFGNRGTEAFF. CDR3 DNA: TGCGCCAGCAGCTTGGAATTCGGCAATAGAGGCACTGAAGCTTTCTTT.

This clonotype was picked up many times. V usage is TRBV14 and J usage is TRBJ2-7; 9 bases map to TRBD2. The germline CDR1 and CDR2 sequences are SGHDN and FVKESK. V shed 1 base and J 1 base; nucleotides not matched to a gene: 2. The CDR3 has 15 residues. CDR3 DNA sequence: TGTGCCAGCAGCCAAGGTAGCGGGGGTTCCTACGAGCAGTACTTC. Translated, it gives CASSQGSGGSYEQYF.

In this sample, this clonotype turned up many times. The chain carries TRBV7-9 and TRBJ2-1, with TRBD2 matching over 7 bases. The CDR3 spans 15 residues. Per the germline V gene, CDR1 is SEHNR and CDR2 is FQNEAQ (reference sequence). V was pared by 1 base and J by 6 bases, with 6 bases of the junction left unmatched. CDR3 sequence: CASSLGAGVGNEQFF. Here the CDR3 DNA reads TGTGCCAGCAGCTTAGGGGCGGGAGTGGGCAATGAGCAGTTCTTC.

Turning to this clonotype: This may arise from a read error, as a much more abundant clone is one base away. Given the absence of the conserved phenylalanine or tryptophan at the CDR3 end, a read error is likely. The chain has TRBV4-1 and TRBJ1-2; TRBD1 aligns across 9 bases. Germline loops: CDR1 MGHRA, CDR2 YSYEKL. CDR3 length: 17 residues. V was clipped by 5 bases and J by 4 bases; unmatched bases: 14. The CDR3 loop reads CASSGRGQGKFGYGYTL. In nucleotides, the CDR3 is TGCGCCAGCAGCGGGAGAGGACAGGGGAAGTTCGGCTATGGCTACACCCTC.

A few counts support this clonotype. The chain combines TRBV29-1 with TRBJ2-3; no clear D gene. This CDR3 is 12 amino acids long. Looked up from germline, CDR1 is SQVTM and CDR2 is ANQGSEA. Trimming took 3 bases from V and 0 from J, leaving 4 bases between them. CDR3 nucleotides: TGCAGCGTTGACGAGAGCACAGATACGCAGTATTTT. It yields the protein CSVDESTDTQYF.

This chain links TRBV9 with TRBJ1-1, with D tentatively TRBD1 (5 bases). CDR1 and CDR2 (germline): SGDLS, YYNGEE. V dropped 0 bases and J dropped 7 bases, with 7 bases sitting between them. The CDR3 consists of 12 residues. Here the CDR3 reads CASSVGTGEAFF. For the CDR3, the DNA is TGTGCCAGCAGCGTAGGAACAGGTGAAGCTTTCTTT. Looking up the rest from reference TRBV9 and TRBJ1-1 gives the full variable domain: DSGVTQTPKHLITATGQRVTLRCSPRSGDLSVYWYQQSLDQGLQFLIQYYNGEERAKGNILERFSAQQFPDLHSELNLSSLELGDSALYFCASSVGTGEAFFGQGTRLTVV.

This clonotype was found a few times. This chain connects TRBV3-1 to TRBJ2-4, with 9 bases that match TRBD2. Unmatched junction bases numbered 18, after V lost 4 bases and J lost 2 bases. Germline V gives CDR1 LGHDT, CDR2 YNNKEL (reference sequence). CDR3 length: 20 residues. DNA of the CDR3: TGTGCCAGCAGCCCCCGAATCAATAGCGGGAGCGGCGGAACCAAAAACATTCAGTACTTC. Translating it yields CASSPRINSGSGGTKNIQYF.

CDR3 loop: CASGPPQRYKSPYF. The CDR3 DNA reads TGTGCCAGCGGCCCCCCGCAGCGATATAAGTCCCCGTACTTC. The chain uses TRBV12-3 or TRBV12-4 and TRBJ2-5; D ambiguous. Trimming shortened V by 8 bases and J by 13 bases, and 26 bases separated the two germline ends. The CDR3 is made up of 14 amino acids.

This clonotype showed up many times. J is TRBJ2-7 and V is TRBV7-9; 11 bases are a match to TRBD1. J lost 0 bases, V lost 5 bases, and 9 bases had no gene match. This CDR3 has 17 amino acids. Per the germline V gene, CDR1 is SEHNR and CDR2 is FQNEAQ (reference sequence). CDR3 sequence (DNA): TGTGCCAGCAGCCTCGGGGAGGGGACAGGGGGCTCCTACGAGCAGTACTTC. It yields the protein CASSLGEGTGGSYEQYF.

This clonotype has at least ten counts. The genes are TRBV5-8 and TRBJ2-5; TRBD2 matches 8 bases. The CDR3 consists of 14 residues. Germline V CDR1 and CDR2: SGHTS, YDEGEE. Unmatched junction bases numbered 5, after V lost 3 bases and J lost 4 bases. In DNA, the CDR3 is TGTGCCAGCAGCTACGCGGGAGGCCGAGAGACCCAGTACTTC. Translated: CASSYAGGRETQYF.

This clonotype was recorded many times. The J gene is TRBJ1-2, the V gene TRBV10-2, with 10 bases aligning to TRBD1. Germline trimming cut 5 bases from V and 7 bases from J; bases unmatched to any gene: 4. This CDR3 contains 13 residues. CDR1 and CDR2 (germline): WSHSY, SAAADI. This chain's CDR3 is CASSTGQGFGYTF. CDR3 bases: TGCGCCAGCAGTACGGGACAGGGGTTTGGCTACACCTTC.

V gene TRBV30 combines with J gene TRBJ2-7, with 7 bases matching TRBD1. V lost 4 bases, J lost 4 bases, and 10 bases stayed unmatched. The CDR3 extends over 14 amino acids. In germline, CDR1 is GTSNPN, CDR2 SVGIG (reference sequence). CDR3 DNA: TGTGCCTGGACGAATTGGGACAGACGTTACGAGCAGTACTTC. Protein product: CAWTNWDRRYEQYF.

This clonotype has more than one count but fewer than ten. The V and J genes are TRBV4-1 and TRBJ1-5, with TRBD1 identical over 8 bases. CDR3 length: 17 residues. The germline V gene has CDR1 MGHRA and CDR2 YSYEKL. With 0 bases clipped from V and 9 bases from J, the junction kept 13 bases outside the gene matches. Written as DNA, the CDR3 is TGCGCCAGCAGCCAAGATCCGGGGACAGGCCCGTCCAGGCCCCAGCATTTT. Amino acid sequence: CASSQDPGTGPSRPQHF.

The genes are TRBV6-5 and TRBJ2-7; D is perhaps TRBD2 (5 bases). V was cut by 2 bases and J by 5 bases, with 19 bases left in between. The CDR3 spans 16 residues. Germline CDR1 MNHEY, CDR2 SVGAGI. The CDR3 nucleotides are TGTGCCAGCAGTTACACGGCCGGGGTAGGGTCCAACGAGCAGTACTTC. Its protein product is CASSYTAGVGSNEQYF.

The V call is TRBV28, the J call TRBJ2-3, with no clear D. Germline lookup yields CDR1 MDHEN and CDR2 SYDVKM. This CDR3 contains 14 residues. The V and J ends lost 5 bases and 4 bases respectively, with 13 bases between them. The CDR3 nucleotides read TGTGCCAGCAGTGAGGACGCGTTGCCAGATACGCAGTATTTT. It translates to CASSEDALPDTQYF.

This clonotype came up many times. The chain couples TRBV29-1 to TRBJ1-1, with TRBD1 matching 8 bases. The CDR3 is 15 amino acids. Germline-derived CDR1 and CDR2 are SQVTM and ANQGSEA. Unmatched junction bases numbered 12, after V lost 6 bases and J lost 3 bases. The CDR3 region has the DNA TGCAGCGTCTACCCGGCGGACAGGGAGGACACTGAAGCTTTCTTT. It specifies CSVYPADREDTEAFF.

V and J are TRBV28 and TRBJ1-2; TRBD1 matches 10 bases. The junction had 16 bases not matched to a gene; V was cut back by 4 bases and J by 2 bases. This CDR3 has 19 residues. CDR1 MDHEN and CDR2 SYDVKM come from the germline V gene. CDR3 protein: CASSSPGPGQGLINYGYTF. CDR3 DNA sequence: TGTGCCAGCAGTTCTCCCGGCCCGGGACAGGGGCTCATCAACTATGGCTACACCTTC.

To note about this clonotype: A much larger clonotype is one base distant, so this may be a read error. The conserved closing phenylalanine or tryptophan is absent in this CDR3, likely reflecting a read error. The V gene is TRBV19, the J gene TRBJ1-1; 7 bases are shared with TRBD1. The CDR3 covers 16 residues. V trimming: 10 bases; J trimming: 3 bases; junction bases outside the gene matches: 17. Looked up from germline, CDR1 is LNHDA and CDR2 is SQIVND (reference sequence). CDR3 sequence reads: CATGTVQSRGDTEAFL. The CDR3 DNA follows: TGTGCCACCGGGACAGTCCAATCAAGGGGTGACACTGAAGCTTTCCTT.

There are a few counts of this clonotype. The genes are TRBV20-1 and TRBJ1-4; D is perhaps TRBD1 (5 bases). V was pared by 0 bases and J by 5 bases, with 13 bases between. The germline gives CDR1 DFQATT, CDR2 SNEGSKA (reference sequence). The CDR3 runs 15 residues. CDR3 sequence: CSARDHDRLNEKLFF. CDR3 DNA: TGCAGTGCTAGAGATCATGACAGACTAAATGAAAAACTGTTTTTT.

This clonotype was detected a few times. This chain uses TRBV19 with TRBJ1-2; tentatively, D is TRBD1 (6 bases). V was trimmed by 5 bases and J by 8 bases, leaving 15 bases between them. CDR3 length equals 13 residues. From germline, CDR1 is LNHDA and CDR2 SQIVND (reference sequence). The CDR3 reads CASSYEQGDGYTF. CDR3 DNA: TGTGCCAGTAGTTACGAACAGGGTGACGGCTACACCTTC.

This clonotype was detected many times. The chain has TRBV5-4 and TRBJ2-7, with a weak D call TRBD1 (6 bases). This CDR3 has 13 residues. Deletions cut 10 bases from V and 2 bases from J, with 16 bases between. CDR1 is SGHNT and CDR2 is YYREEE in the germline V gene (reference sequence). CDR3 amino acids: CAWMDSRTYEQYF. The CDR3 DNA reads TGTGCCTGGATGGACAGCAGAACCTACGAGCAGTACTTC. Combining the CDR3 with reference TRBV5-4 and TRBJ2-7 gives the whole variable domain ETGVTQSPTHLIKTRGQQVTLRCSSQSGHNTVSWYQQALGQGPQFIFQYYREEENGRGNFPPRFSGLQFPNYSSELNVNALELDDSALYLCAWMDSRTYEQYFGPGTRLTVT.